This T cell receptor (beta chain) was identified in a study of blood T cell repertoires in COVID-19. Background on the study: Recovered Cohort 3 donors showed two negative PCRs, clearance, or symptom resolution. The samples span acute and convalescent COVID-19 from the United States, Italy and Spain.

V was pared by 3 bases and J by 6 bases, with 11 bases between. CDR3 length: 13 residues. Self-reported history from a screening survey and questionnaire set each donor's cohort. Some clones are missing from TCRdb's copy, which holds only in-frame ones; the method was immunoSEQ multiplex PCR. Of about 190,000 clones listed, more than 85% were seen once; the top ten hold about 26%. Sample: PBMCs or T cells enriched from blood (not recorded which). This sequence was found in a woman aged 40 to 50 in a cohort exposed to, infected with or recovered from COVID-19 (not recorded which). The rearrangement links TRBV12-3 or TRBV12-4 to TRBJ1-1, with D tentatively TRBD1 (6 bases). CDR3 nucleotides: TGTGCCAGCAGTTTCATGACAGGCCCTGAAGCTTTCTTT. Its translation: CASSFMTGPEAFF.